This TCR beta chain was observed in a study of shared clonotypes between healthy human individuals. Whole-study results and caveats: Although depth was large, rarefaction showed that sequencing of the sorted subsets was incomplete.

Remarks on this clone: The target antigen is unknown.

Germline V gene sequence: CDR1 SGHNT, CDR2 YYREEE (reference sequence). V shed 1 base, J shed 6 bases, and the junction held 4 bases outside the gene matches. The CDR3 runs 15 residues. Genomic DNA of each subset was evenly split across several immunoSEQ plates. Sequenced by immunoSEQ multiplex PCR; TCRdb stores in-frame clones only, minus some. The sample records 2 million to 2.5 million clones, under 95% being singletons. The V and J genes are TRBV5-4 and TRBJ2-2; 9 bases fit TRBD1. The specimen was naive CD4+ T cells from PBMCs. Subset: CD45RA+ positively selected. The receptor comes from a man younger than 30 in good health. Some clones in this sample may be carry-over from other donors' samples. The DNA of the CDR3 is TGTGCCAGCAGCTTGACAGGGGGCAAGGCCGGGGAGCTGTTTTTT. It translates to CASSLTGGKAGELFF.